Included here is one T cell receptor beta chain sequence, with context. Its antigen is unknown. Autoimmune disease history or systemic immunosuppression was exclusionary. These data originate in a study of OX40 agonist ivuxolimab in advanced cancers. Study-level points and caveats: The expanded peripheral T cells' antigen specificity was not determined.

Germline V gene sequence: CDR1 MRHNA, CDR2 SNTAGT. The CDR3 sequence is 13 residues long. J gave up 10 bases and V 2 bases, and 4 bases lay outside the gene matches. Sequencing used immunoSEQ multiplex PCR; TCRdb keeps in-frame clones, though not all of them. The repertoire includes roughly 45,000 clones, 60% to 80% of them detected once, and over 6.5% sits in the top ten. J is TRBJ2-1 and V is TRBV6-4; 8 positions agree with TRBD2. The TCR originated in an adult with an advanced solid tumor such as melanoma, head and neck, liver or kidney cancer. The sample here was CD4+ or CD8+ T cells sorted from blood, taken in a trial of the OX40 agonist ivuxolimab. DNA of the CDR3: TGTGCCAGCAGTGACCGAGCTAGCGGGGAGCAGTTCTTC. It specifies CASSDRASGEQFF.